A single sample is the source of the 21 T cell receptor beta chains below, sequenced in a study of blood T cell repertoires in COVID-19. TCRdb's copy holds only in-frame clones and misses some; the assay was immunoSEQ multiplex PCR. The sample includes 250,000 or so clones, around 90% seen only once; the top ten take 0.85% to 0.9%. Source material: PBMCs or T cells enriched from blood (not recorded which). These receptors were taken from a man aged 45-65 years who had been exposed to COVID-19.

The chain combines TRBV7-2 with TRBJ1-1; D unclear. Looked up from germline, CDR1 is SGHTA and CDR2 is FQGNSA. Deletions cut 7 bases from V and 1 base from J, with 7 bases between. The CDR3 has 12 amino acids. CDR3 DNA: TGTGCCAGCACTTTTCGGAACACTGAAGCTTTCTTT. It is translated as CASTFRNTEAFF.

The V call is TRBV7-9, the J call TRBJ2-3; the match to TRBD2 covers 9 bases. With 7 bases clipped from V and 2 bases from J, the junction kept 10 bases outside the gene matches. The CDR3 runs to 16 residues. Per the germline V gene, CDR1 is SEHNR and CDR2 is FQNEAQ (reference sequence). The CDR3 reads CASTQNSGGTTDTQYF. In DNA, the CDR3 is TGTGCCAGCACCCAAAATAGCGGGGGAACCACAGATACGCAGTATTTT.

The chain employs TRBV24-1 and TRBJ2-5; the match to TRBD2 covers 8 bases. CDR3 size: 14 residues. Germline V gives CDR1 KGHDR, CDR2 SFDVKD. The V and J ends lost 9 bases and 5 bases, in that order; junction bases with no gene match: 10. The CDR3 reads CATGAGGGVETQYF. The CDR3 DNA reads TGTGCCACCGGGGCGGGGGGAGGCGTGGAGACCCAGTACTTC.

This clone was seen only once. The chain recombines TRBV19 with TRBJ1-2; 8 bases are shared with TRBD1. The CDR3 has 15 amino acids. Germline CDR1 and CDR2: LNHDA and SQIVND (reference sequence). Losses at the gene ends were 7 bases for V and 3 bases for J; bases not matched to a gene: 10. The CDR3 sequence: CASTRDRYFDYGYTF. In DNA form, the CDR3 reads TGTGCCAGTACCCGGGACAGGTATTTCGACTATGGCTACACCTTC. Full variable domain (missing parts from reference TRBV19 and TRBJ1-2): DGGITQSPKYLFRKEGQNVTLSCEQNLNHDAMYWYRQDPGQGLRLIYYSQIVNDFQKGDIAEGYSVSREKKESFPLTVTSAQKNPTAFYLCASTRDRYFDYGYTFGSGTRLTVV.

The chain carries TRBV24-1 and TRBJ2-1, with 10 bases matching TRBD1. Germline loops: CDR1 KGHDR, CDR2 SFDVKD. J lost 3 bases, V lost 3 bases, and 16 bases had no gene match. The CDR3 loop spans 20 amino acids. The CDR3 DNA follows: TGTGCCACCAGTGATCGGTCCGAGACAGGGGGCTCTTACTTCTACAATGAGCAGTTCTTC. Encoded protein: CATSDRSETGGSYFYNEQFF.

The V gene is TRBV29-1, the J gene TRBJ2-7, with 11 bases matching TRBD2. The CDR3 loop spans 18 amino acids. The germline V gene has CDR1 SQVTM and CDR2 ANQGSEA. With 0 bases clipped from V and 0 bases from J, the junction kept 10 bases outside the gene matches. The CDR3 is CSVEDVKTSGVLSYEQYF. The CDR3 DNA reads TGCAGCGTTGAAGATGTAAAGACTAGCGGGGTCCTCTCCTACGAGCAGTACTTC.

Only one count was recorded for this clone. The chain uses TRBV10-3 and TRBJ1-2; D may be TRBD1 (6 bases). Germline V lookup: CDR1 ENHRY, CDR2 SYGVKD. The CDR3 covers 14 residues. The V end lost 3 bases, the J end lost 6 bases, and 14 bases lay between the germline ends. The chain's CDR3 is CAISDIQQGDGYTF. Written as DNA, the CDR3 is TGTGCCATCAGTGATATTCAACAGGGCGATGGCTACACCTTC.

V gene TRBV19 combines with J gene TRBJ1-5, with D hard to call. In germline, CDR1 is LNHDA, CDR2 SQIVND (reference sequence). V was clipped by 1 base and J by 7 bases, with 11 bases between them. The CDR3 covers 14 residues. CDR3 sequence reads: CASSIGREGQPQHF. The CDR3 DNA reads as TGTGCCAGTAGTATAGGAAGAGAGGGACAGCCCCAGCATTTT.

The rearrangement uses TRBV14 and TRBJ2-3; D call uncertain. Between the trimmed V and J ends, which lost 2 bases and 4 bases, there was a span of 7 bases. The CDR3 runs to 13 residues. The V gene's germline CDR1 is SGHDN and CDR2 FVKESK. CDR3 sequence reads: CASSQTPSDTQYF. The CDR3 DNA sequence: TGTGCCAGCAGCCAAACTCCATCAGATACGCAGTATTTT. The full variable domain, in which reference TRBV14 and TRBJ2-3 provide the parts outside the CDR3, is EAGVTQFPSHSVIEKGQTVTLRCDPISGHDNLYWYRRVMGKEIKFLLHFVKESKQDESGMPNNRFLAERTGGTYSTLKVQPAELEDSGVYFCASSQTPSDTQYFGPGTRLTVL.

The genes are TRBV7-6 and TRBJ2-1; D is unresolved. The ends were cut back, 5 bases at V and 6 bases at J, with 5 bases in the middle. This CDR3 comprises 11 residues. Germline V gene sequence: CDR1 SGHVS, CDR2 FNYEAQ. The CDR3 DNA follows: TGTGCCAGCAGCCAGGCCAATGAGCAGTTCTTC. It specifies CASSQANEQFF. Using reference TRBV7-6 and TRBJ2-1 for the parts outside the CDR3, the full variable domain is GAGVSQSPRYKVTKRGQDVALRCDPISGHVSLYWYRQALGQGPEFLTYFNYEAQQDKSGLPNDRFSAERPEGSISTLTIQRTEQRDSAMYRCASSQANEQFFGPGTRLTVL.

The chain's CDR3 is CASSEEARGSYGYTF. CDR3 nucleotide sequence: TGTGCCAGCAGTGAAGAGGCCAGGGGATCTTATGGCTACACCTTC. The chain uses TRBV2 and TRBJ1-2; tentatively, D is TRBD1 (6 bases). V was pared by 1 base and J by 5 bases, with 14 bases between. Germline V gene data show CDR1 as SNHLY and CDR2 as FYNNEI. The CDR3 contains 15 residues.

This chain joins TRBV4-1 and TRBJ1-3; the D is unclear. The CDR3 length is 16 residues. With 1 base removed from V and 0 bases from J, the gap between germline ends came to 10 bases. Germline V gives CDR1 MGHRA, CDR2 YSYEKL. The chain's CDR3 is CASSQVWAGSGNTIYF. For the CDR3, the DNA is TGCGCCAGCAGCCAAGTTTGGGCGGGCTCTGGAAACACCATATATTTT.

The chain joins TRBV4-1 to TRBJ1-4, with D uncertain. Per the germline V gene, CDR1 is MGHRA and CDR2 is YSYEKL. Trimming shortened V by 1 base and J by 4 bases, and 10 bases separated the two germline ends. This CDR3 is built from 15 residues. DNA for the CDR3: TGCGCCAGCAGCCAAGGGGTGGGCTATAATGAAAAACTGTTTTTT. This encodes CASSQGVGYNEKLFF.

The rearrangement uses TRBV20-1 and TRBJ2-5; D is undetermined. Germline V gives CDR1 DFQATT, CDR2 SNEGSKA (reference sequence). The CDR3 runs to 10 residues. The ends were cut back, 3 bases at V and 3 bases at J, with 2 bases in the middle. CDR3 region: CSASEETQYF. The CDR3 nucleotides read TGCAGTGCTAGCGAAGAGACCCAGTACTTC.

This chain connects TRBV10-3 to TRBJ1-4; no reliable D call. The CDR3 loop spans 11 amino acids. Germline V gives CDR1 ENHRY, CDR2 SYGVKD. V was cut by 3 bases and J by 8 bases, with 4 bases left in between. The CDR3 here is CAISDQEKLFF. The CDR3 coding sequence is TGTGCCATCAGTGACCAAGAAAAACTGTTTTTT.

The CDR3 loop is CASSLAGNEKLFF. The DNA for the CDR3 is TGCGCCAGCAGCCTTGCAGGGAATGAAAAACTGTTTTTT. The chain combines TRBV5-1 with TRBJ1-4, with D perhaps TRBD1 (5 bases). The V end was cut by 4 bases, the J end by 5 bases, with 9 bases between. Germline V lookup: CDR1 SGHRS, CDR2 YFSETQ. The CDR3 extends over 13 amino acids.

The genes are TRBV7-2 and TRBJ1-1; possibly TRBD1 for D (5 bases). The CDR3 has 13 amino acids. The germline V and J ends were trimmed by 5 bases and 0 bases, with 7 bases remaining between them. Germline V lookup: CDR1 SGHTA, CDR2 FQGNSA. The CDR3 bases are TGTGCCAGCAGCCGGGGGGTGAACACTGAAGCTTTCTTT. Amino acid sequence: CASSRGVNTEAFF.

The chain is built from TRBV9 and TRBJ1-5; 8 bases align to TRBD1. Germline CDR1 reads SGDLS; CDR2 reads YYNGEE. J was trimmed by 10 bases and V by 4 bases; bases with no gene match: 4. This CDR3 has 12 residues. In nucleotides, the CDR3 is TGTGCCAGCAGCTCACAGGGGGGTCCCCAGCATTTT. Protein: CASSSQGGPQHF.

This clone was recorded once. V usage is TRBV4-1 and J usage is TRBJ1-4; D may be TRBD1 (6 bases). Germline loops: CDR1 MGHRA, CDR2 YSYEKL. V was pared by 4 bases and J by 5 bases, with 11 bases between. This CDR3 spans 14 amino acids. CDR3 region: CASSLTGNNEKLFF. The CDR3 bases are TGCGCCAGCAGCCTCACAGGGAACAATGAAAAACTGTTTTTT.

The chain recombines TRBV5-1 with TRBJ2-3; D is uncertain. In germline, CDR1 is SGHRS, CDR2 YFSETQ. The CDR3 consists of 13 residues. V gave up 0 bases and J gave up 4 bases, with 6 bases separating them. The chain's CDR3 is CASSLDASDTQYF. The DNA of the CDR3 is TGCGCCAGCAGCTTGGATGCGTCAGATACGCAGTATTTT.

The chain has TRBV27 and TRBJ2-5; D remains ambiguous. Deletions cut 7 bases from V and 4 bases from J, with 13 bases between. CDR1 and CDR2 from the germline V gene are MNHEY and SMNVEV (reference sequence). The CDR3 has 13 residues. The CDR3 DNA sequence: TGTGCCAGCATCCCGTTTGGCGGAGAGACCCAGTACTTC. Residues: CASIPFGGETQYF.